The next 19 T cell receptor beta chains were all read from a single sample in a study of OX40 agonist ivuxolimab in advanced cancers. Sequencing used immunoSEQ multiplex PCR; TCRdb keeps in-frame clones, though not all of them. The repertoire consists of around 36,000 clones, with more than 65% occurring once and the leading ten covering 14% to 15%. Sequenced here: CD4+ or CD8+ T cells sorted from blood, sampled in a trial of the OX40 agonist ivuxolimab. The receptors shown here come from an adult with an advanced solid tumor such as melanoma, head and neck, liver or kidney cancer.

The CDR3 spells CASTQGGAVRGYTF. In DNA form, the CDR3 reads TGTGCCAGCACCCAAGGGGGCGCAGTGAGGGGCTACACCTTC. The gene calls are TRBV2 and TRBJ1-2; 7 nucleotides agree with TRBD1. Germline V lookup: CDR1 SNHLY, CDR2 FYNNEI. The CDR3 totals 14 residues. The V and J ends lost 7 bases and 8 bases, in that order; junction bases with no gene match: 13.

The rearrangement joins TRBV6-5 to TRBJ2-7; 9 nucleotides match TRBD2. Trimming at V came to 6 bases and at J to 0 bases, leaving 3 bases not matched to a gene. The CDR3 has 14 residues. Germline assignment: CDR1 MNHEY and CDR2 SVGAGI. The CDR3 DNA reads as TGTGCCAGCAGGACTAGCGGCCACTCCTACGAGCAGTACTTC. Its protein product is CASRTSGHSYEQYF.

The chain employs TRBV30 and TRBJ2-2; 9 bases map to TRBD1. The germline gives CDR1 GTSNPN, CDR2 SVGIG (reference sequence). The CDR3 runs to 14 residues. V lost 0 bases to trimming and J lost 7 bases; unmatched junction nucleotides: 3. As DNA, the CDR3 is TGTGCCTGGAGTGTTACAGGGGGCCACGGGGAGCTGTTTTTT. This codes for CAWSVTGGHGELFF.

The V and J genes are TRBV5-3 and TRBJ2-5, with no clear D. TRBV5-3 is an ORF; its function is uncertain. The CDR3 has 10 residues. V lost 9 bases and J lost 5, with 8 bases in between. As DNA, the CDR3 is TGTGCCAACCGTGGGGAGACCCAGTACTTC. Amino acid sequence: CANRGETQYF.

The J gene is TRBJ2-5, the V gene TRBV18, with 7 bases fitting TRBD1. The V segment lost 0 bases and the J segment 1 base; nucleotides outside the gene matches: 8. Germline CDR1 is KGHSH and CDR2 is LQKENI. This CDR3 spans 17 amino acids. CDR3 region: CASSPPDRARIQETQYF. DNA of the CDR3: TGTGCCAGCTCACCACCTGACAGGGCGCGCATCCAAGAGACCCAGTACTTC.

The CDR3 DNA reads TGTGCCAGCAGCTTATCCACCGCCTACGAGCAGTACTTC. Translated, it gives CASSLSTAYEQYF. V usage is TRBV11-2 and J usage is TRBJ2-7; D not resolved. Trimming shortened V by 2 bases and J by 2 bases, and 7 bases separated the two germline ends. CDR3 length: 13 residues. From germline, CDR1 is SGHAT and CDR2 FQNNGV.

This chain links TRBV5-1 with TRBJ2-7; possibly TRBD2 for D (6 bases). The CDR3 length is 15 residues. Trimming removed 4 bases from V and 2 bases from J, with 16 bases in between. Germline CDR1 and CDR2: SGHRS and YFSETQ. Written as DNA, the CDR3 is TGCGCCAGCAGCCTAACCGGGACTCGACCCTACGAGCAGTACTTC. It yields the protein CASSLTGTRPYEQYF.

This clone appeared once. CDR3 DNA sequence: TGTGCCAGTAGTACAACCGGGACAGGGAATTCACCCCTCCACTTT. Encoded protein: CASSTTGTGNSPLHF. V usage is TRBV19 and J usage is TRBJ1-6; 9 bases are a match to TRBD1. Germline CDR1 is LNHDA and CDR2 is SQIVND (reference sequence). The CDR3 length is 15 residues. V gave up 4 bases and J gave up 7 bases; unmatched junction bases: 5.

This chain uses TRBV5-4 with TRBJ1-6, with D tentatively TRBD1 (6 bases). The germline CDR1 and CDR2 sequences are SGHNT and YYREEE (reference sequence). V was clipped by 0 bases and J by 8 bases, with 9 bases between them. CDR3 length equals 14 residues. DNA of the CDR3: TGTGCCAGCAGCTTGGGGTCAGGGGATTCACCCCTCCACTTT. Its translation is CASSLGSGDSPLHF.

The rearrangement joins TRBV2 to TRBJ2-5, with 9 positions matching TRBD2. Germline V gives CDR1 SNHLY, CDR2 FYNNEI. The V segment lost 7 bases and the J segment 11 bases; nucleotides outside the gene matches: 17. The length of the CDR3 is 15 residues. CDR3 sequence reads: CASKGGAGLASPQYF. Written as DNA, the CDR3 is TGTGCCAGCAAGGGGGGGGCGGGACTAGCCTCTCCGCAGTACTTC.

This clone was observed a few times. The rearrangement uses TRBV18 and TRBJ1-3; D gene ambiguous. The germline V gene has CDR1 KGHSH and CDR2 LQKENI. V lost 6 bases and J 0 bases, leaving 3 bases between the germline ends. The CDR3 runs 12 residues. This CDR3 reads CASSPSGNTIYF. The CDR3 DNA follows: TGTGCCAGCTCCCCCTCTGGAAACACCATATATTTT.

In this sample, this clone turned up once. CDR3 residues: CASSPGGQISGANVLTF. CDR3 DNA: TGTGCCAGCTCACCGGGGGGGCAGATCTCTGGGGCCAACGTCCTGACTTTC. V usage is TRBV18 and J usage is TRBJ2-6; D is possibly TRBD2 (7 bases). CDR1 and CDR2 from the germline V gene are KGHSH and LQKENI. This CDR3 is 17 amino acids long. V was cut by 3 bases and J by 0 bases, with 12 bases left in between. Full variable domain (missing parts from reference TRBV18 and TRBJ2-6): NAGVMQNPRHLVRRRGQEARLRCSPMKGHSHVYWYRQLPEEGLKFMVYLQKENIIDESGMPKERFSAEFPKEGPSILRIQQVVRGDSAAYFCASSPGGQISGANVLTFGAGSRLTVL.

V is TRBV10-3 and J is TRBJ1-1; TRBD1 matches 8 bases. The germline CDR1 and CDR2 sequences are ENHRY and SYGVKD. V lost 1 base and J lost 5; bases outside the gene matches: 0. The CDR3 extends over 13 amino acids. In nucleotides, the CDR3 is TGTGCCATCAGTGAGTGGACAGGGACTGAAGCTTTCTTT. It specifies CAISEWTGTEAFF.

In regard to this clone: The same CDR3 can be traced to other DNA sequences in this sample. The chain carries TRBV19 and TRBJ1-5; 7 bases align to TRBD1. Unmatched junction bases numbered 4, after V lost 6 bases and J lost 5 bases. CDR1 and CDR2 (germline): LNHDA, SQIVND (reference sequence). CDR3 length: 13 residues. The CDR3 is CASRGQGDQPQHF. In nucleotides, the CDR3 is TGTGCCAGTAGGGGGCAGGGGGATCAGCCCCAGCATTTT.

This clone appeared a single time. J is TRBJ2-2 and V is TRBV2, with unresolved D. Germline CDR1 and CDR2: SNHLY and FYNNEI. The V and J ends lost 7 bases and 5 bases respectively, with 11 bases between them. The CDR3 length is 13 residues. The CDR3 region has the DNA TGTGCCAGCAAGGTAATTGGGACCGGGGAGCTGTTTTTT. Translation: CASKVIGTGELFF.

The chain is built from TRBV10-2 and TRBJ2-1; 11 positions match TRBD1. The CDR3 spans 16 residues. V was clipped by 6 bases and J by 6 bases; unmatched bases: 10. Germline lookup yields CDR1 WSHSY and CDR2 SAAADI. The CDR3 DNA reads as TGCGCCAGCAGCGCTCAAGGACAGGGGGCGGGCAATGAGCAGTTCTTC. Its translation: CASSAQGQGAGNEQFF.

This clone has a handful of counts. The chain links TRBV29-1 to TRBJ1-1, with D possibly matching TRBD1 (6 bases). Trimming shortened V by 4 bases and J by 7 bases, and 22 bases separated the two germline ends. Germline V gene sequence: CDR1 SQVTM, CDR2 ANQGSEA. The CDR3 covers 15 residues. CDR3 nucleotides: TGCAGCGTTGTCCGGAAGACAGCCGGGGGGCTTGAAGCTTTCTTT. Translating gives CSVVRKTAGGLEAFF.

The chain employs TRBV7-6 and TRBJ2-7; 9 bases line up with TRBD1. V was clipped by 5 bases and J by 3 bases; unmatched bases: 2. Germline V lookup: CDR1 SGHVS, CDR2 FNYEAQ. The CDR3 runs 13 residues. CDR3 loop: CASSATGGYEQYF. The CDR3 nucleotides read TGTGCCAGCAGCGCGACAGGGGGCTACGAGCAGTACTTC.

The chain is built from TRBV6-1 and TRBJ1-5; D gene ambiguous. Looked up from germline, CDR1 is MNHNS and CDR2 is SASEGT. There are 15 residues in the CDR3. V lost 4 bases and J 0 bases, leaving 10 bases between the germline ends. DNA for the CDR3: TGTGCCAGCAGTGTCATAAGGTATAGCAATCAGCCCCAGCATTTT. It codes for CASSVIRYSNQPQHF.